The clone carrying this T cell receptor beta chain has only a few counts. Its antigen is undetermined. Each CDR3 protein gets one entry after TCRdb re-called the RT-PCR reads with MiXCR. This table holds around 500,000 distinct CDR3 sequences, roughly 9.8% found once. This entry belongs to a study of response to subunit inactivated influenza vaccine. Points from the study as a whole: Few new T cells, the authors suggested, are recruited by each seasonal influenza vaccination.

This clonotype was obtained from a man aged 50-60 years who received an inactivated influenza vaccine. This sample comprised PBMCs from blood, obtained about 40 days after vaccination.

CDR3 in DNA: TGTGCCAGCAGCGGCCGGGACACCGCCCACTCTGGGGCCAACGTCCTGACTTTC. Translation: CASSGRDTAHSGANVLTF. The chain is built from TRBV5-6 and TRBJ2-6; TRBD1 might be the D (6 bases). This CDR3 contains 18 residues. CDR1 and CDR2 from the germline V gene are SGHDT and YYEEEE. The V end lost 4 bases, the J end lost 0 bases, and 17 bases lay between the germline ends.